This TCR beta chain was documented in a study of blood T cell repertoires in COVID-19. Across the study: Samples taken during acute and convalescent COVID-19 were collected in the United States, Italy and Spain. T cells, B-cell-depleted T cells, or PBMCs supplied cDNA or gDNA.

Original data processing: For nucleated cells, counts were estimated from reference gene primer amplification. The method was immunoSEQ multiplex PCR; TCRdb's version includes in-frame clones alone and lacks a portion of them. V and J calls and clone size are those listed in that table; D and trimming were worked out from the DNA. Found here are about 190,000 clones, around 79% of them singletons; the top ten hold 13%. The sample consisted of peripheral blood. The TCR originated in a man aged 45 to 65 who had recovered from COVID-19.

The DNA of the CDR3 is TGTGCCAGCAGTCCACTAGCGGGAGGGCCCCTGGGGAATGAGCAGTTCTTC. Its protein is CASSPLAGGPLGNEQFF. The chain uses TRBV6-4 and TRBJ2-1, with 13 bases aligning to TRBD2. The junction had 11 bases not matched to a gene; V was cut back by 5 bases and J by 7 bases. There are 17 residues in the CDR3. In germline, CDR1 is MRHNA, CDR2 SNTAGT.